The 18 T cell receptor beta chains in this list originate from one sample, sequenced in a study of control samples from healthy donors and cancer patients. This table comes from immunoSEQ multiplex PCR, and its TCRdb copy is limited to in-frame clones, with some not included. The sample includes approximately 150,000 clones, roughly nine tenths of them seen just once. Sequencing used blood. Source of these receptors: a man between 18 and 35 years old in good health.

V and J are TRBV2 and TRBJ2-2, with D unclear. The length of the CDR3 is 13 residues. Germline lookup yields CDR1 SNHLY and CDR2 FYNNEI. Between the trimmed V and J ends, which lost 7 bases and 2 bases, there was a span of 8 bases. The CDR3 protein is CASKGSNTGELFF. In DNA form, the CDR3 reads TGTGCCAGCAAGGGCTCCAACACCGGGGAGCTGTTTTTT.

The chain couples TRBV7-2 to TRBJ2-7; a weak D match, TRBD2 (5 bases). Germline CDR1 reads SGHTA; CDR2 reads FQGNSA. The V end lost 1 base, the J end lost 4 bases, and 14 bases lay between the germline ends. This CDR3 has 15 amino acids. CDR3 region: CASSLGQLVGYEQYF. Here the CDR3 DNA reads TGTGCCAGCAGCTTAGGTCAACTAGTGGGGTACGAGCAGTACTTC.

The CDR3 DNA follows: TGTGCCAGCAGCCGACGGGACAGGTCGGAGCAGTACTTC. Translating gives CASSRRDRSEQYF. The chain links TRBV3-1 (or the pseudogene TRBV3-2) to TRBJ2-7; 8 bases line up with TRBD1. Trimming cost V 4 bases and J 7 bases; bases outside gene matches: 6. This CDR3 is 13 amino acids long. Germline CDR1 LGHDT, CDR2 YNNKEL (reference sequence).

This rearrangement joins TRBV24-1 to TRBJ2-5; 11 bases agree with TRBD1. This CDR3 is built from 15 residues. V shed 4 bases and J 4 bases; nucleotides not matched to a gene: 4. Germline-derived CDR1 and CDR2 are KGHDR and SFDVKD. In nucleotides, the CDR3 is TGTGCCACCAGTGACGGGACAGGGGGTAGAGAGACCCAGTACTTC. As protein: CATSDGTGGRETQYF.

The CDR3 loop reads CAWSVGPTPLHF. The CDR3 nucleotides read TGTGCCTGGAGTGTAGGGCCCACACCCCTCCACTTT. This chain links TRBV30 with TRBJ1-6; no clear D. The V gene's germline CDR1 is GTSNPN and CDR2 SVGIG (reference sequence). Deletions cut 0 bases from V and 11 bases from J, with 8 bases between. The CDR3 has 12 amino acids.

This chain uses TRBV27 with TRBJ1-5; weak D call: TRBD1 (6 bases). Trimming took off 4 bases at V and 5 bases at J, with 21 bases between the two ends. Per the germline V gene, CDR1 is MNHEY and CDR2 is SMNVEV (reference sequence). This CDR3 contains 17 residues. Here the CDR3 DNA reads TGTGCCAGCAGTTCCTACGCTACACAGGGAGGGGATCAGCCCCAGCATTTT. It translates to CASSSYATQGGDQPQHF.

This clone was seen just once. The V gene is TRBV5-1, the J gene TRBJ2-3; D not certain. Trimming removed 1 base from V and 0 bases from J, with 0 bases in between. CDR1 SGHRS and CDR2 YFSETQ come from the germline V gene. The CDR3 is 12 amino acids. DNA for the CDR3: TGCGCCAGCAGCTTGAGCACAGATACGCAGTATTTT. It yields the protein CASSLSTDTQYF.

V usage is TRBV6-5 and J usage is TRBJ1-2; a possible D gene is TRBD1 (6 bases). CDR1 is MNHEY and CDR2 is SVGAGI in the germline V gene. V lost 6 bases and J 8 bases, leaving 19 bases between the germline ends. CDR3 length: 14 amino acids. The CDR3 DNA reads as TGTGCCAGCAGGGGGCCGGACAGTGGTTGGGGCTACACCTTC. Translating gives CASRGPDSGWGYTF.

Remarks on this clone: In the same sample, other DNA sequences code for this CDR3. J is TRBJ2-5 and V is TRBV30; 11 bases are shared with TRBD1. The CDR3 runs to 15 residues. The V and J ends lost 0 bases and 5 bases, in that order; junction bases with no gene match: 5. From germline, CDR1 is GTSNPN and CDR2 SVGIG (reference sequence). CDR3 loop: CAWSVGQGARETQYF. DNA of the CDR3: TGTGCCTGGAGTGTTGGACAGGGGGCGAGGGAGACCCAGTACTTC.

This clone appeared once. This chain uses TRBV7-2 with TRBJ1-2; D is perhaps TRBD1 (5 bases). The CDR3 runs 14 residues. Trimming left V 0 bases short and J 6 bases short, with 11 bases between. CDR1 is SGHTA and CDR2 is FQGNSA in the germline V gene. The CDR3 DNA sequence: TGTGCCAGCAGCTTAGCAGAGGGGTGGAATGGCTACACCTTC. Residues: CASSLAEGWNGYTF.

The CDR3 region is CASSPGINHQGAAETQYF. The CDR3 nucleotides are TGTGCCAGCAGCCCCGGGATAAACCACCAGGGGGCTGCGGAGACCCAGTACTTC. This chain joins TRBV5-5 and TRBJ2-5; 8 bases map to TRBD1. V lost 4 bases and J lost 5; bases outside the gene matches: 19. The CDR3 length is 18 residues. CDR1 SGHKS and CDR2 YYEKEE come from the germline V gene (reference sequence).

This clone was observed a handful of times. This chain joins TRBV5-4 and TRBJ2-2; D is ambiguous. The CDR3 runs to 13 residues. Deletions cut 4 bases from V and 6 bases from J, with 10 bases between. Germline assignment: CDR1 SGHNT and CDR2 YYREEE (reference sequence). The CDR3 region is CASSLLDPGELFF. In DNA form, the CDR3 reads TGTGCCAGCAGCCTACTTGACCCCGGGGAGCTGTTTTTT.

Here the CDR3 DNA reads TGTGCCAGCACCTCAGGCAGGGGTTATGGCTACACCTTC. Its protein product is CASTSGRGYGYTF. The rearrangement uses TRBV3-1 (or the pseudogene TRBV3-2) and TRBJ1-2; possibly TRBD1 for D (6 bases). CDR3 size: 13 residues. The ends were cut back, 7 bases at V and 5 bases at J, with 14 bases in the middle. Germline CDR1 LGHDT, CDR2 YNNKEL (reference sequence).

This chain connects TRBV7-9 to TRBJ1-4; 9 nucleotides align to TRBD1. The germline CDR1 and CDR2 sequences are SEHNR and FQNEAQ (reference sequence). J lost 0 bases, V lost 8 bases, and 13 bases had no gene match. This CDR3 comprises 18 residues. This CDR3 reads CASSRSWDRAATNEKLFF. The CDR3 nucleotides are TGTGCCAGCTCTCGATCGTGGGACAGGGCCGCAACTAATGAAAAACTGTTTTTT.

The CDR3 here is CASSLVLEGYTF. Written as DNA, the CDR3 is TGTGCCAGCAGCTTAGTTCTTGAAGGCTACACCTTC. V is TRBV7-9 and J is TRBJ1-2, with D uncertain. The CDR3 covers 12 residues. V was clipped by 1 base and J by 8 bases, with 8 bases between them. Germline values: CDR1 SEHNR, CDR2 FQNEAQ (reference sequence).

The chain links TRBV29-1 to TRBJ2-1; 7 bases are shared with TRBD1. Germline lookup yields CDR1 SQVTM and CDR2 ANQGSEA. This CDR3 contains 13 residues. Germline trimming cut 1 base from V and 4 bases from J; bases unmatched to any gene: 1. CDR3 bases: TGCAGCGTTGAAGGGGACAGATACAATGAGCAGTTCTTC. This gives the protein CSVEGDRYNEQFF.

V usage is TRBV14 and J usage is TRBJ1-6; D unresolved. The V end was cut by 1 base, the J end by 7 bases, with 8 bases between. Germline CDR1 reads SGHDN; CDR2 reads FVKESK. The CDR3 totals 14 residues. CDR3 amino acids: CASSQVTNNSPLHF. The CDR3 nucleotides read TGTGCCAGCAGCCAAGTTACGAACAATTCACCCCTCCACTTT. Full variable domain (outside the CDR3, taken from reference TRBV14 and TRBJ1-6): EAGVTQFPSHSVIEKGQTVTLRCDPISGHDNLYWYRRVMGKEIKFLLHFVKESKQDESGMPNNRFLAERTGGTYSTLKVQPAELEDSGVYFCASSQVTNNSPLHFGNGTRLTVT.

The chain couples TRBV5-6 to TRBJ2-2, with 10 positions matching TRBD1. The CDR3 length is 17 residues. V lost 3 bases, J lost 5 bases, and 10 bases stayed unmatched. Germline V CDR1 and CDR2: SGHDT, YYEEEE. CDR3 bases: TGTGCCAGCAGCTGGGACGACAGGGGGCAGTGGACCGGGGAGCTGTTTTTT. This codes for CASSWDDRGQWTGELFF.